This TCR beta chain was obtained from a study of cytomegalovirus exposure and HLA in healthy donors. Sequenced by immunoSEQ multiplex PCR; TCRdb stores in-frame clones only, minus some. The table lists roughly 190,000 clones, around nine tenths of them singletons. Sequences were obtained from PBMCs. The receptor's source is a man aged 30 to 39 in good health and CMV-seropositive.

CDR3 sequence: CASSLRGFSGSPLTDTQYF. In DNA form, the CDR3 reads TGTGCCAGCAGTTTACGAGGGTTTAGCGGGAGCCCGCTCACAGATACGCAGTATTTT. The chain has TRBV28 and TRBJ2-3; the match to TRBD2 covers 9 bases. The trim removed 2 bases at V and 2 bases at J, leaving 14 bases unmatched. The CDR3 is 19 residues long. Germline V gene lookup returns CDR1 MDHEN and CDR2 SYDVKM.